The 17 T cell receptor beta chains below come from one sample, sequenced in a study of cytomegalovirus exposure and HLA in healthy donors. PCR involved 60 Vbeta and 13 Jbeta primers. The table came from immunoSEQ multiplex PCR; TCRdb's copy has only in-frame clones and leaves some out. This table has 200,000 or so clones, about 81% appearing once. Input material: PBMCs. The receptor source for this set is a woman younger than 30 in good health and CMV-seronegative.

The chain couples TRBV10-2 to TRBJ2-3, with D perhaps matching TRBD1 (7 bases). V dropped 8 bases and J dropped 5 bases, with 20 bases sitting between them. The CDR3 totals 15 residues. Germline-derived CDR1 and CDR2 are WSHSY and SAAADI. Written as DNA, the CDR3 is TGCGCCAGCCTCTCCAGGGGGGCTCTGGGAGATACGCAGTATTTT. Residues: CASLSRGALGDTQYF.

The CDR3 coding sequence is TGTGCCAGCAGGTCAATCACAGGAGCCCGAAATGGCTACACCTTC. This codes for CASRSITGARNGYTF. This chain links TRBV6-5 with TRBJ1-2; D might be TRBD1 (5 bases). Germline assignment: CDR1 MNHEY and CDR2 SVGAGI. The CDR3 is 15 amino acids. Trimming took 6 bases from V and 6 from J, leaving 20 bases between them.

The rearrangement uses TRBV5-1 and TRBJ2-5; 13 positions agree with TRBD2. After removal of 4 bases from V and 4 bases from J, the junction contained 7 bases not matched to a gene. The CDR3 is 16 amino acids. The germline V gene has CDR1 SGHRS and CDR2 YFSETQ. The CDR3 sequence: CASSTGTSGNRETQYF. The CDR3 DNA follows: TGCGCCAGCAGCACAGGGACTAGCGGGAATCGAGAGACCCAGTACTTC.

The chain employs TRBV5-6 and TRBJ2-5, with TRBD2 matching 10 bases. Matching the DNA end better, TRBJ2-7 makes the J call doubtful. The CDR3 loop spans 14 amino acids. Germline V lookup: CDR1 SGHDT, CDR2 YYEEEE. In DNA form, the CDR3 reads TGTGCCAGCAGCATTGGACTAGCGGCGTACGAGCAGTACTTC. It is translated as CASSIGLAAYEQYF.

This clone came up a few times. This chain uses TRBV4-1 with TRBJ2-3, with D perhaps matching TRBD2 (6 bases). Germline CDR1 MGHRA, CDR2 YSYEKL. This CDR3 contains 17 residues. Trimming left V 0 bases short and J 4 bases short, with 17 bases between. The CDR3 loop reads CASSQERSSESADTQYF. DNA for the CDR3: TGCGCCAGCAGCCAAGAGAGGTCTAGCGAATCCGCAGATACGCAGTATTTT.

This clone was counted a few times. Written as DNA, the CDR3 is TGTGCCAGCTCACTTGCCGGGTTGGAGAGCTACACCTTC. It specifies CASSLAGLESYTF. The chain recombines TRBV18 with TRBJ1-2, with D uncertain. CDR3 length: 13 residues. CDR1 and CDR2 (germline): KGHSH, LQKENI. Trimming shortened V by 4 bases and J by 9 bases, and 15 bases separated the two germline ends.

The chain is built from TRBV4-2 and TRBJ2-1; 10 bases are shared with TRBD2. CDR3 size: 17 residues. The V and J ends lost 2 bases and 7 bases, in that order; junction bases with no gene match: 11. Germline V CDR1 and CDR2: LGHNA, YNFKEQ. The CDR3 is CASSQRGASGSRNEQFF. The CDR3 DNA follows: TGTGCCAGCAGCCAAAGGGGTGCTAGCGGGAGTAGGAATGAGCAGTTCTTC.

This chain joins TRBV28 and TRBJ2-7, with TRBD2 identical over 9 bases. Germline V lookup: CDR1 MDHEN, CDR2 SYDVKM. V gave up 5 bases and J gave up 2 bases; unmatched junction bases: 10. The CDR3 spans 16 residues. The CDR3 sequence: CASSEIAGVSTYEQYF. The CDR3 DNA reads as TGTGCCAGCAGTGAGATAGCGGGAGTGAGTACCTACGAGCAGTACTTC.

This clone was detected a few times. The chain has TRBV6-1 and TRBJ2-4; 11 nucleotides line up with TRBD1. J was trimmed by 5 bases and V by 4 bases; bases with no gene match: 7. Germline-derived CDR1 and CDR2 are MNHNS and SASEGT. The CDR3 spans 16 residues. The CDR3 loop reads CASSVPGQGDQNIQYF. The CDR3 nucleotides read TGTGCCAGCAGTGTGCCGGGACAGGGGGATCAAAACATTCAGTACTTC.

The chain carries TRBV9 and TRBJ2-3; no reliable D call. The CDR3 length is 14 residues. Germline V gene sequence: CDR1 SGDLS, CDR2 YYNGEE. Trimming removed 0 bases from V and 4 bases from J, with 9 bases in between. As DNA, the CDR3 is TGTGCCAGCAGCGTAGTTAGCACCCCAGATACGCAGTATTTT. This gives the protein CASSVVSTPDTQYF.

This clone came up once. At the DNA level, this CDR3 is encoded by other sequences in the same sample as well. The chain is built from TRBV29-1 and TRBJ2-3; maybe TRBD1 (5 bases). The CDR3 has 14 residues. Germline V CDR1 and CDR2: SQVTM, ANQGSEA. Trimming took 3 bases from V and 2 from J, leaving 12 bases between them. This CDR3 is CSVDPQGNTDTQYF. CDR3 nucleotides: TGCAGCGTTGACCCTCAGGGAAACACAGATACGCAGTATTTT.

Comments on this clone: Relative to the germline gene, one junction end is altered; a read error may explain this. The same CDR3 can be traced to other DNA sequences in this sample. The V call is TRBV7-9, the J call TRBJ1-1, with D tentatively TRBD1 (6 bases). This CDR3 is 12 amino acids long. Germline loops: CDR1 SEHNR, CDR2 FQNEAQ (reference sequence). The CDR3 nucleotides are TGTTCCAGCAGCTTAGGGGGAGCTGAAGCTTTCTTT. This encodes CSSSLGGAEAFF.

This clone was seen just once. The chain links TRBV7-2 to TRBJ2-3; 8 bases map to TRBD2. This CDR3 comprises 15 residues. V was pared by 4 bases and J by 5 bases, with 8 bases of the junction left unmatched. The germline CDR1 and CDR2 sequences are SGHTA and FQGNSA. CDR3 loop: CASSWSGSSVDTQYF. As DNA, the CDR3 is TGTGCCAGCAGCTGGAGCGGGAGCTCCGTAGATACGCAGTATTTT.

The J gene is TRBJ2-7, the V gene TRBV2, with D perhaps TRBD1 (6 bases). The CDR3 length is 13 residues. Germline CDR1 reads SNHLY; CDR2 reads FYNNEI. Trimming removed 11 bases from V and 1 base from J, with 15 bases in between. The CDR3 loop reads CASVGTPSYEQYF. CDR3 DNA: TGTGCCTCAGTAGGGACACCTTCCTACGAGCAGTACTTC.

The chain has TRBV5-8 and TRBJ1-1; D is uncertain. CDR3 length: 13 residues. Trimming took 9 bases from V and 4 from J, leaving 16 bases between them. CDR1 SGHTS and CDR2 YDEGEE come from the germline V gene. Written as DNA, the CDR3 is TGTGCCACTCCCGGTGAGGGTGGCACTGAAGCTTTCTTT. This sequence encodes CATPGEGGTEAFF.

The chain links TRBV6-5 to TRBJ2-1, with 10 bases matching TRBD2. Trimming removed 5 bases from V and 10 bases from J; junction bases left unmatched: 8. The CDR3 is 14 residues long. In germline, CDR1 is MNHEY, CDR2 SVGAGI. For the CDR3, the DNA is TGTGCCAGCAGTATAGTAGCGGGAGGACCAGAGCAGTTCTTC. Translation: CASSIVAGGPEQFF.

The chain uses TRBV5-1 and TRBJ2-7, with 9 nucleotides matching TRBD1. J lost 3 bases, V lost 3 bases, and 10 bases had no gene match. From germline, CDR1 is SGHRS and CDR2 YFSETQ. CDR3 size: 16 residues. DNA of the CDR3: TGCGCCAGCAGCTCAAGCCCGGGACAGGGACTCTACGAGCAGTACTTC. Translating it yields CASSSSPGQGLYEQYF.